This T cell receptor (beta chain) was obtained from a study of neoadjuvant anti-PD-1 for oral cavity cancer. About the study: Before surgery, most patients got three to four biweekly 3 mg/kg nivolumab doses.

Trimming removed 5 bases at V and 5 bases at J, with 13 bases between. CDR3 size: 14 residues. The V gene's germline CDR1 is SGHAT and CDR2 FQNNGV. Profiling relied on immunoSEQ multiplex PCR, and the TCRdb table lists in-frame clones only, not all of them. The sample includes some 17,000 clones, 65% of them seen just once. J is TRBJ1-5 and V is TRBV11-2, with a tentative D call TRBD1 (5 bases). The clonotype comes from a person aged 35 to 85 with oral cavity squamous cell carcinoma. This specimen consisted of PBMCs, obtained before nivolumab (anti-PD-1) treatment. CDR3 coding DNA: TGTGCCAGCAGCCTCACACGGGGGGATCAGCCCCAGCATTTT. Translating it yields CASSLTRGDQPQHF. Drawing the rest from reference TRBV11-2 and TRBJ1-5, the complete variable domain is EAGVAQSPRYKIIEKRQSVAFWCNPISGHATLYWYQQILGQGPKLLIQFQNNGVVDDSQLPKDRFSAERLKGVDSTLKIQPAKLEDSAVYLCASSLTRGDQPQHFGDGTRLSIL.